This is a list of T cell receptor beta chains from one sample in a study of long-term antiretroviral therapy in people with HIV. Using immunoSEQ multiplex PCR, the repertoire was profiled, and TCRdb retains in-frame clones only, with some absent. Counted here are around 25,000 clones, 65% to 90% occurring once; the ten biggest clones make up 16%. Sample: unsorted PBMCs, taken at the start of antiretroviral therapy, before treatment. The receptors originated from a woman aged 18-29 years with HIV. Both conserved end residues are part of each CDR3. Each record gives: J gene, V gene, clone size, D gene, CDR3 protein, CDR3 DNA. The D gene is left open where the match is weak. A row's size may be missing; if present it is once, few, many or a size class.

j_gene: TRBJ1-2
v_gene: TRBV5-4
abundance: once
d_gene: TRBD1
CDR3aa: CASSQSTGNYGYTF
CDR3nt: TGTGCCAGCAGCCAATCGACAGGGAACTATGGCTACACCTTC

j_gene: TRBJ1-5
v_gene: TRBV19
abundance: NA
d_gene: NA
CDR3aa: CASNTFVGSNQPQHF
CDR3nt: TGTGCCAGTAACACATTCGTCGGCAGCAATCAGCCCCAGCATTTT

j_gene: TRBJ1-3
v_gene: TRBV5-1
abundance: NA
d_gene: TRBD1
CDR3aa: CASSWGQGTSDGNTIYF
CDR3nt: TGCGCCAGCAGCTGGGGACAGGGCACATCGGACGGAAACACCATATATTTT

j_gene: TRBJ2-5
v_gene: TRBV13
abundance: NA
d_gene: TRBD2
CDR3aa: CASSSSSGRHQETQYF
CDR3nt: TGTGCCAGCAGCTCCTCTAGCGGGAGACACCAAGAGACCCAGTACTTC

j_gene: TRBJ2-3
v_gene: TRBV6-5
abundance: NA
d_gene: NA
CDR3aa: CASSLGGARDTQYF
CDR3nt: TGTGCCAGCAGCCTGGGGGGGGCGAGGGATACGCAGTATTTT

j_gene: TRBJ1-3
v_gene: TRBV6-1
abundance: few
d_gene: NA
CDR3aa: CASSDWTDLNTIYF
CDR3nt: TGTGCCAGCAGTGATTGGACAGATCTAAACACCATATATTTT

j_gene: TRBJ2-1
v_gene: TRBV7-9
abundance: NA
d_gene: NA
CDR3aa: CASRLAGSSYNEQFF
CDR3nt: TGTGCCAGCAGGTTGGCGGGAAGCTCCTACAATGAGCAGTTCTTC

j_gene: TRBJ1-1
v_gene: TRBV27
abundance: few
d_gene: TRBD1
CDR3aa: CASSSTFRGPRNTEAFF
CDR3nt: TGTGCCAGCAGTTCAACATTCAGGGGGCCGAGAAACACTGAAGCTTTCTTT

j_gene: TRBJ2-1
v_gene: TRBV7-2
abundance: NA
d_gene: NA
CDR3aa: CASSLAGLSNEQFF
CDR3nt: TGTGCCAGCAGCTTAGCGGGGCTCAGCAATGAGCAGTTCTTC

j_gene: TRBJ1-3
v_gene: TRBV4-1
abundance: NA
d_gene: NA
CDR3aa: CASSQDTGQFSGNTIYF
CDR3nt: TGCGCCAGCAGCCAAGATACCGGACAGTTCTCTGGAAACACCATATATTTT

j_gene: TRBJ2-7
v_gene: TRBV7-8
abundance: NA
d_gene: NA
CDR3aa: CASSLGVGEAYEQYF
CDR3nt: TGTGCCAGCAGCTTAGGGGTGGGGGAGGCCTACGAGCAGTACTTC

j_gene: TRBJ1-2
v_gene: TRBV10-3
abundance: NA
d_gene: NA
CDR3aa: CAISESGGRIYGYTF
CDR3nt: TGTGCCATCAGTGAGTCGGGTGGTCGGATTTATGGCTACACCTTC

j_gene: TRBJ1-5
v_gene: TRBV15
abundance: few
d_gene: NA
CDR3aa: CATSRDRGSNQPQHF
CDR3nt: TGTGCCACCAGCAGAGACAGGGGCAGCAATCAGCCCCAGCATTTT

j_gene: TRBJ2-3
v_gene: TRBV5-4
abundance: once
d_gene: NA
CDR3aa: CASSLDLADTQYF
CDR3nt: TGTGCCAGCAGCTTGGACCTGGCAGATACGCAGTATTTT

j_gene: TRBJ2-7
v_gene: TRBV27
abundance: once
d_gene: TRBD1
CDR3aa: CASSVAWGQVFSYEQYF
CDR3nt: TGTGCCAGCAGCGTAGCGTGGGGACAGGTGTTCTCCTACGAGCAGTACTTC

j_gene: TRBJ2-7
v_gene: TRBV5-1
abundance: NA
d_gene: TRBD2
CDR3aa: CASSLVREGGYEQYF
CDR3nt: TGCGCCAGCAGCTTGGTGCGGGAGGGTGGCTACGAGCAGTACTTC

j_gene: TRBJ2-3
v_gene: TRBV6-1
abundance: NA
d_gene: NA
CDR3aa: CASSVGGGVPDTQYF
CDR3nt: TGTGCCAGCAGTGTCGGTGGGGGAGTTCCAGATACGCAGTATTTT

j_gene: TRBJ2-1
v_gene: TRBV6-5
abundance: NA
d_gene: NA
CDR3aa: CASRGDPYNEQFF
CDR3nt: TGTGCCAGCCGAGGGGATCCCTACAATGAGCAGTTCTTC

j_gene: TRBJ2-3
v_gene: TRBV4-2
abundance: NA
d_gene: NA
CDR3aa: CASSQDISDSTDTQYF
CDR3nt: TGTGCCAGCAGCCAAGATATCAGTGATAGCACAGATACGCAGTATTTT

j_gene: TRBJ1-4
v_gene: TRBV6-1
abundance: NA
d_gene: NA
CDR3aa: CASSEVLEGNEKLFF
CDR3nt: TGTGCCAGCAGTGAAGTTCTGGAGGGGAACGAAAAACTGTTTTTT

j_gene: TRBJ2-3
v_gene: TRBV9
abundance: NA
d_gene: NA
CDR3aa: CASSLELEDTQYF
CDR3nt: TGTGCCAGCAGCCTAGAACTGGAAGATACGCAGTATTTT

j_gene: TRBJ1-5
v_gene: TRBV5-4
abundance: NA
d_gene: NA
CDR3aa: CAPGGWGYSNQPQHF
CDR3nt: TGTGCCCCCGGGGGATGGGGGTATAGCAATCAGCCCCAGCATTTT

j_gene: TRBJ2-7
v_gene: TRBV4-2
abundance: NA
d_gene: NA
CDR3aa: CASSQVSGSYEQYF
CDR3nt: TGTGCCAGCAGCCAAGTTTCCGGGAGCTACGAGCAGTACTTC

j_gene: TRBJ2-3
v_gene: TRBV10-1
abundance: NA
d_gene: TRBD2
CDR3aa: CASSAGGPTDTQYF
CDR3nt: TGCGCCAGCTCGGCGGGAGGGCCAACAGATACGCAGTATTTT

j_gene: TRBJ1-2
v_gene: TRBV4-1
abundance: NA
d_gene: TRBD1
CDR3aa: CASSPGTGLLGYTF
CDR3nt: TGCGCCAGCAGCCCCGGGACAGGTCTTCTTGGCTACACCTTC

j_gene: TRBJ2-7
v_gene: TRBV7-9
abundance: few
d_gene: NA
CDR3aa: CASSSVDSYEQYF
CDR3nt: TGTGCCAGCAGCTCAGTGGACTCCTACGAGCAGTACTTC

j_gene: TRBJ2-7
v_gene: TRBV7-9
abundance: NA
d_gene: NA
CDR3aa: CASSVLRGYEQYF
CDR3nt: TGTGCCAGCAGCGTCCTAAGAGGTTACGAGCAGTACTTC

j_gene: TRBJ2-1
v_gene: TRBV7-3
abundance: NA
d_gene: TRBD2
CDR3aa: CASSLGGPSGSNNEQFF
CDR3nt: TGTGCCAGCAGCTTAGGGGGTCCTAGCGGGAGTAATAATGAGCAGTTCTTC

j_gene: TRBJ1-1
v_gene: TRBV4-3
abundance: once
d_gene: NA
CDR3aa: CASSQESPRTAISEAFF
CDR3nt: TGCGCCAGCAGCCAAGAAAGCCCCAGGACAGCGATAAGTGAAGCTTTCTTT

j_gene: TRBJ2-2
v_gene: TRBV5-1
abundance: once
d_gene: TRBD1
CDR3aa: CASSFGTADTGELFF
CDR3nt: TGCGCCAGCAGCTTCGGGACAGCTGACACCGGGGAGCTGTTTTTT

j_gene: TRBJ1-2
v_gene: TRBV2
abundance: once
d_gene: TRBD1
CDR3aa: CASSEQGGYGYTF
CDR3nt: TGTGCCAGCAGTGAACAGGGGGGCTATGGCTACACCTTC

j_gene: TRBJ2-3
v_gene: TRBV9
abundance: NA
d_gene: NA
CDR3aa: CASSVEGDTITDTQYF
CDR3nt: TGTGCCAGCAGCGTAGAGGGGGACACAATCACAGATACGCAGTATTTT

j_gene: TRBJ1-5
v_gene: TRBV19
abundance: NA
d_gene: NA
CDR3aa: CASSILVGLDNQPQHF
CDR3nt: TGTGCCAGTAGTATTTTAGTGGGGCTGGACAATCAGCCCCAGCATTTT

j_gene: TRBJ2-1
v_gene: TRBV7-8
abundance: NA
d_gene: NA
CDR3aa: CASSLSRPGLGHNEQFF
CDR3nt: TGTGCCAGCAGCTTATCCCGCCCGGGACTGGGACACAATGAGCAGTTCTTC

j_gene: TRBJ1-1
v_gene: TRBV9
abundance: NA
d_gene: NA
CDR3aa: CASSGGGRTEAFF
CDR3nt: TGTGCCAGCAGCGGTGGAGGGCGGACTGAAGCTTTCTTT

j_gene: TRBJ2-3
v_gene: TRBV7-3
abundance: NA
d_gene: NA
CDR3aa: CASSTRPRTDTQYF
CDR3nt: TGTGCCAGCAGCACGAGGCCAAGAACAGATACGCAGTATTTT

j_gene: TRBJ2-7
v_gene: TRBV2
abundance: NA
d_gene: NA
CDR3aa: CASSESPESPYF
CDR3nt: TGTGCCAGCAGTGAATCCCCGGAATCTCCGTACTTC

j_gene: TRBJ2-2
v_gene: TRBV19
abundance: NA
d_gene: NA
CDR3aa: CATKNPGADTGELFF
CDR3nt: TGTGCCACTAAAAATCCGGGGGCAGATACCGGGGAGCTGTTTTTT

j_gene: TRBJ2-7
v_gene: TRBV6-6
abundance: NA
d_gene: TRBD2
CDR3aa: CASSLAGGGETYEQYF
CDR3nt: TGTGCCAGCAGTCTTGCGGGAGGGGGCGAGACCTACGAGCAGTACTTC

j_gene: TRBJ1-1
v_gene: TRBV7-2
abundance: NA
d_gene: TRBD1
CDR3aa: CASSRDSLNTEAFF
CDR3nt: TGTGCCAGCAGCCGGGACAGCCTTAACACTGAAGCTTTCTTT

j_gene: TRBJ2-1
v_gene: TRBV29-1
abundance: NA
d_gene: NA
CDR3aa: CSVERGTGGLNEQFF
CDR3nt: TGCAGCGTTGAACGAGGGACGGGCGGTCTTAATGAGCAGTTCTTC

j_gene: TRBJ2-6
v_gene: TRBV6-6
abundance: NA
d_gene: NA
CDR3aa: CASSYGGPGANVLTF
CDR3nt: TGTGCCAGCAGTTACGGGGGACCCGGGGCCAACGTCCTGACTTTC

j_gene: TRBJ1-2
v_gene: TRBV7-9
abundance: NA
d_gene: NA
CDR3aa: CASSFSDDGRTYGYTF
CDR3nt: TGTGCCAGCAGCTTTTCGGATGACGGACGCACCTATGGCTACACCTTC

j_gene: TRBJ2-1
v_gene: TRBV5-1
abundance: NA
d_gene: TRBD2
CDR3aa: CASSLLAGGPGAYNEQFF
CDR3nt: TGCGCCAGCAGCTTGCTAGCGGGAGGGCCGGGTGCCTACAATGAGCAGTTCTTC

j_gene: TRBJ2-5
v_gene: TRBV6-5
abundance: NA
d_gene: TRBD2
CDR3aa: CASKGSGGAQYF
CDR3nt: TGTGCCAGCAAAGGGTCGGGGGGGGCCCAGTACTTC

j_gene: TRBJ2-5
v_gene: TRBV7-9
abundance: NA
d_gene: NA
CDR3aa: CASSLSLGGQETQYF
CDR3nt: TGTGCCAGCAGCCTGTCTCTGGGAGGCCAAGAGACCCAGTACTTC

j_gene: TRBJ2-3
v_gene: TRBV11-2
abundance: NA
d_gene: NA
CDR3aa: CASSLGGGQDTQYF
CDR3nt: TGTGCCAGCAGCTTAGGAGGGGGGCAAGATACGCAGTATTTT

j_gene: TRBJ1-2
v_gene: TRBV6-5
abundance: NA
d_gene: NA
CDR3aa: CASSYGFGGNYGYTF
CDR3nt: TGTGCCAGCAGTTACGGATTCGGAGGGAACTATGGCTACACCTTC

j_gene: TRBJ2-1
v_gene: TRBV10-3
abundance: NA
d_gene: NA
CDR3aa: CAISRDLSYNEQFF
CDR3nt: TGTGCCATCAGCCGGGACCTTTCCTACAATGAGCAGTTCTTC

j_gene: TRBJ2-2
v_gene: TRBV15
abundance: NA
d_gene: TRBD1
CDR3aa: CATSWDRAANTGELFF
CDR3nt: TGTGCCACCAGCTGGGACAGGGCCGCGAACACCGGGGAGCTGTTTTTT

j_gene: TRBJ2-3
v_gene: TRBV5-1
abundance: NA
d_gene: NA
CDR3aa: CASSFSGASTDTQYF
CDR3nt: TGCGCCAGCAGCTTTAGCGGAGCTAGCACAGATACGCAGTATTTT

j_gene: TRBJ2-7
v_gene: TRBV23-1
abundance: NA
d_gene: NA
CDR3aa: CASSQFRVGGYEQYF
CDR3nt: TGCGCCAGCAGTCAATTCAGGGTGGGAGGATACGAGCAGTACTTC

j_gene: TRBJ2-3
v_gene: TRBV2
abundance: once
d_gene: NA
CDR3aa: CASSEWVASTDTQYF
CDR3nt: TGTGCCAGCAGTGAATGGGTGGCTAGCACAGATACGCAGTATTTT

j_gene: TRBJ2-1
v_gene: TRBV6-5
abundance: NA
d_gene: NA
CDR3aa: CASSPLANEQFF
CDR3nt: TGTGCCAGCAGCCCCCTAGCAAATGAGCAGTTCTTC

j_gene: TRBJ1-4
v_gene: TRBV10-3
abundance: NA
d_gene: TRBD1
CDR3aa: CAISESRSVRGPEKLFF
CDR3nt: TGTGCCATCAGTGAGTCGCGGTCGGTCAGGGGGCCTGAAAAACTGTTTTTT

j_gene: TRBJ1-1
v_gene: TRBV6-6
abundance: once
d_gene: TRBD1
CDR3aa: CASSYSGQGNTEAFF
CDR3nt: TGTGCCAGCAGTTACTCCGGACAGGGGAACACTGAAGCTTTCTTT

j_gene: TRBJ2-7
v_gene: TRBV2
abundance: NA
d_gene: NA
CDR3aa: CASSEAPPGGGTYEQYF
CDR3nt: TGTGCCAGCAGTGAAGCGCCCCCCGGGGGCGGCACCTACGAGCAGTACTTC

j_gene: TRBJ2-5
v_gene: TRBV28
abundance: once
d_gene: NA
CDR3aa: CASSLRPGGRETQYF
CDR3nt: TGTGCCAGCAGTCTCCGCCCCGGGGGTAGGGAGACCCAGTACTTC

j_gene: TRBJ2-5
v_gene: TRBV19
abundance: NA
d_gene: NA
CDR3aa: CASSMSGTETQYF
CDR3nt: TGTGCCAGTAGTATGTCAGGGACGGAGACCCAGTACTTC